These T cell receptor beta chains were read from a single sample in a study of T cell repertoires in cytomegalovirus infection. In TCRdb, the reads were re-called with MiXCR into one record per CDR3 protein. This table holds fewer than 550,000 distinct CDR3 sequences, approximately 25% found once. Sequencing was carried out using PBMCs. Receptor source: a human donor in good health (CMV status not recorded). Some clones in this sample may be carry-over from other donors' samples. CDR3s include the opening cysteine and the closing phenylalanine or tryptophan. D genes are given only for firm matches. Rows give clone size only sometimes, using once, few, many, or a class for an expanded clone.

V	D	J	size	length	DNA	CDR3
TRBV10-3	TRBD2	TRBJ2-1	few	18	TGTGCCATCAGTTCATTGACTAGCGGTTTATCTGGACACAATGAGCAGTTCTTC	CAISSLTSGLSGHNEQFF
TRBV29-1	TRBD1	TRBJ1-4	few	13	TGCAGCGCCGACAGGGGCAAAAATGAAAAACTGTTTTTT	CSADRGKNEKLFF
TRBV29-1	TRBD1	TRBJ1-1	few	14	TGCAGCGTTGAGGGGACAGACAGGGACACTGAAGCTTTCTTT	CSVEGTDRDTEAFF
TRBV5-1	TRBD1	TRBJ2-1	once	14	TGCGCCAGCAGCTTGGGACAGGGATCCAATGAGCAGTTCTTC	CASSLGQGSNEQFF
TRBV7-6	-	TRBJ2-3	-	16	TGTGCCAGCAGCTTTCGGCGCCTAGCCTCGGGAGATACGCAGTATTTT	CASSFRRLASGDTQYF
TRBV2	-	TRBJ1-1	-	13	TGTGCCAGCAGGAAAACAGGGAACACTGAAGCTTTCTTT	CASRKTGNTEAFF
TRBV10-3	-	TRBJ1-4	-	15	TGTGCCATCAGTGCCCGGACAGCAACTAATGAAAAACTGTTTTTT	CAISARTATNEKLFF
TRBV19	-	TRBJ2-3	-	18	TGTGCCAGTAGTACGTTCTACGGAGGGCCGGGGAGCACAGATACGCAGTATTTT	CASSTFYGGPGSTDTQYF
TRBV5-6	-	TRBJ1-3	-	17	TGTGGCAGCAGCCTACTATCGGACAGCGCCTCTGGAAACACCATATATTTT	CGSSLLSDSASGNTIYF
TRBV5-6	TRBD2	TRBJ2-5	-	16	TGTGCCAGCAGCTTGGAGTTTAGCGGGCCCCAAGAGACCCAGTACTTC	CASSLEFSGPQETQYF
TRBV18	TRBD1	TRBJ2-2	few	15	TGTGCCAGCTCACCACAGCAGGGGGACACCGGGGAGCTGTTTTTT	CASSPQQGDTGELFF
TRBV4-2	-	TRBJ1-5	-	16	TGTGCCAGCAGCCAAGATACCAGGCAGCACAATCAGCCCCAGCATTTT	CASSQDTRQHNQPQHF
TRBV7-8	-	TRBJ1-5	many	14	TGTGCCAGCAGCCGAACAGTAGTAAATCAGCCCCAGCATTTT	CASSRTVVNQPQHF
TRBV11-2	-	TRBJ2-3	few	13	TGTGCCAGCAGCTCCGTACCCGCAGATACGCAGTATTTT	CASSSVPADTQYF
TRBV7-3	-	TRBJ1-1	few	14	TGTGCCAGCAGCCCCTCCGGGGCTTTCTCTGAAGCTTTCTTT	CASSPSGAFSEAFF
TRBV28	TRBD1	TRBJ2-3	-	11	TGTGCCAGCAGTCCCTCGGGACAGATTAGCTTC	CASSPSGQISF
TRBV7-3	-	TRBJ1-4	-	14	TGTGCCAGCAGCTTAGCAGGTTCCGGGGAAAAACTGTTTTTT	CASSLAGSGEKLFF
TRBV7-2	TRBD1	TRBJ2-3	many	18	TGTGCCAGCAGCTCCCGATCCTCCGGGACAGGGTGGATAGATACGCAGTATTTT	CASSSRSSGTGWIDTQYF
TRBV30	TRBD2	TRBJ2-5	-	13	TGTGCCTGGAGTCGGCGGGAGCGGGAGACCCAGTACTTC	CAWSRRERETQYF
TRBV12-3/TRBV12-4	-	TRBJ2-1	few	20	TGTGCCAGCAGTTTAGCGTTACTGGACTTAGCGGACAGCTCCTACAATGAGCAGTTCTTC	CASSLALLDLADSSYNEQFF
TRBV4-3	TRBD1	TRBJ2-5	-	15	TGCGCCAGCAGCCTTGTACAGGGGTGGCAAGAGACCCAGTACTTC	CASSLVQGWQETQYF
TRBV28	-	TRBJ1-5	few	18	TGTGCCAGCAGTTTATACGCTGGAAGAGCCAGGAGCAATCAGCCCCAGCATTTT	CASSLYAGRARSNQPQHF
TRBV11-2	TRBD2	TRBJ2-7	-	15	TGTGCCAGCAGCCGTGAGCGGGAGGGATTCCACGAGCAGTACTTC	CASSREREGFHEQYF
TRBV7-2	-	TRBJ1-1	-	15	TGTGCCAGCAGCCCGAACCAGGGGAGGAACACTGAAGCTTTCTTT	CASSPNQGRNTEAFF
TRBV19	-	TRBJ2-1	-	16	TGTGCCAGTAGTCAGTCGACAGGTTCAGGCTACAATGAGCAGTTCTTC	CASSQSTGSGYNEQFF
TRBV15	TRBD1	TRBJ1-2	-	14	TGTGCCACCAGCAGTAGACAGGGGGAATATGGCTACACCTTC	CATSSRQGEYGYTF
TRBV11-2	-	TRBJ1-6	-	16	TGTGCCAGCAGCTTAGCCCACGGGGGAATTAATTCACCCCTCCACTTT	CASSLAHGGINSPLHF
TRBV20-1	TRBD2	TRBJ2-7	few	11	TGCAGTCCCCAGGCGGGAGACGAGCAGTACTTC	CSPQAGDEQYF
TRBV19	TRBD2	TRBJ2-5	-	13	TGTGCCAGTAGTCGGACTAGCGGGAGGGCCCGGGGCTTC	CASSRTSGRARGF
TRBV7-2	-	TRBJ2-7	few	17	TGTGCCAGCAGCTTAGTCGGGTGGACGGAGCCTAGTTACGAGCAGTACTTC	CASSLVGWTEPSYEQYF
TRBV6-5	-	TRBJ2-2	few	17	TGTGCCAGCAGTCCGGAATCGACAGGATCGAACACCGGGGAGCTGTTTTTT	CASSPESTGSNTGELFF
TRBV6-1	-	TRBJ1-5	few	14	TGTGCCAGCATCCCGCGAGGGGCAAGGCAGCCCCAGCATTTT	CASIPRGARQPQHF
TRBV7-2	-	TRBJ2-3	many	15	TGTGCCAGCAGCTCCCAGGGGGGGCGCACAGATACGCAGTATTTT	CASSSQGGRTDTQYF
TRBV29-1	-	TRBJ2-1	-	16	TGCAGCGTTGTGGGCGTTGGCGGAATGAATTACAATGAGCAGTTCTTC	CSVVGVGGMNYNEQFF
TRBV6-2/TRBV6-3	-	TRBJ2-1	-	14	TGTGCCAGCAGTTGGCGCGACAATTACAATGAGCAGTTCTTC	CASSWRDNYNEQFF
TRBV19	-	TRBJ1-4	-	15	TGTGCCAGTATAGGGGTGGGGACCTTGAATGAAAAACTGTTTTTT	CASIGVGTLNEKLFF
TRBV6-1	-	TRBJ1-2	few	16	TGTGCCAGCAGCCCCTCGGACGGATACCCCCTTTATGGCTACACCTTC	CASSPSDGYPLYGYTF
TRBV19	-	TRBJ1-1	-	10	TGTGCCAGTGGGAGCACTGAAGCTTTCTTT	CASGSTEAFF
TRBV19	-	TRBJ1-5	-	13	TGTGCCAGTATGGGGACACCGATTCAGCCCCAGCATTTT	CASMGTPIQPQHF
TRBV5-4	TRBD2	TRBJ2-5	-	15	TGTGCCAGCAGCATTAGCGGGAGCTCGGGAGAGACCCAGTACTTC	CASSISGSSGETQYF
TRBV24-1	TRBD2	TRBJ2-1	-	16	TGTGCCACCAGTTTCACGGGACTAGCGGGTAACAATGAGCAGTTCTTC	CATSFTGLAGNNEQFF
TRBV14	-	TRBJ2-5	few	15	TGTGCCAGCAGCCAAATCCTCGGGGGCCAAGAGACCCAGTACTTC	CASSQILGGQETQYF
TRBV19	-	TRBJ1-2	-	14	TGTGCCAGTAGTTTCCTCGGGCCCTCGGGAGGCTACACCTTC	CASSFLGPSGGYTF
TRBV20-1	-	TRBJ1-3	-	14	TGCAGTGCTGCCGCAGGGTCCTCTGGAAACACCATATATTTT	CSAAAGSSGNTIYF
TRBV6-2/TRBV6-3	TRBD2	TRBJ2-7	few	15	TGTGCCAGCAGACATTCTAGCGGGAGTAACTACGAGCAGTACTTC	CASRHSSGSNYEQYF